The 26 T cell receptor beta chains presented below share a single source sample, sequenced in a study of a mutant IDH1 vaccine in newly diagnosed glioma. Time point denoted: week 5, during vaccination. Each dose of the vaccine consisted of 300 ug of mutant IDH1 20-mer peptide, with topical imiquimod. Profiling relied on immunoSEQ multiplex PCR, and the TCRdb table lists in-frame clones only, not all of them. The sample holds about 40,000 clones, approximately 90% seen once. These receptors' targets are unknown. The specimen comprised PBMCs, sampled from a glioma patient whose treatment included an IDH1 peptide vaccine. The receptors here all came from a man aged 45-65 years with glioma.

This chain connects TRBV18 to TRBJ2-3; 10 bases map to TRBD1. V shed 1 base, J shed 1 base, and the junction held 5 bases outside the gene matches. Germline CDR1 and CDR2: KGHSH and LQKENI. CDR3 length: 17 amino acids. CDR3 sequence: CASSPLLTGGGTDTQYF. CDR3 bases: TGTGCCAGCTCACCACTACTGACAGGGGGCGGCACAGATACGCAGTATTTT.

The V gene is TRBV5-1, the J gene TRBJ1-5; D unresolved. The V end lost 1 base, the J end lost 0 bases, and 8 bases lay between the germline ends. CDR1 is SGHRS and CDR2 is YFSETQ in the germline V gene. CDR3 length equals 15 residues. CDR3 amino acids: CASSLRGDSNQPQHF. The CDR3 DNA reads as TGCGCCAGCAGCTTGCGGGGTGATAGCAATCAGCCCCAGCATTTT.

The V gene is TRBV30, the J gene TRBJ2-1, with D possibly TRBD2 on 6 matching bases. The CDR3 is made up of 13 amino acids. Germline V gene lookup returns CDR1 GTSNPN and CDR2 SVGIG (reference sequence). The V end was cut by 5 bases, the J end by 8 bases, with 16 bases between. CDR3 bases: TGTGCCTGGGACCCAGGGAGGTCGGATGAGCAGTTCTTC. Translating gives CAWDPGRSDEQFF.

The chain is built from TRBV27 and TRBJ1-5; possible D gene TRBD1, 6 bases. Germline V gene data show CDR1 as MNHEY and CDR2 as SMNVEV (reference sequence). The CDR3 length is 14 residues. V was shortened by 6 bases and J by 6 bases, with 15 bases between the two germline ends. The CDR3 region is CASRAQGRGQPQHF. In DNA form, the CDR3 reads TGTGCCAGCAGGGCACAGGGTCGGGGTCAGCCCCAGCATTTT.

The gene calls are TRBV4-1 and TRBJ2-7; tentative D call: TRBD2 (5 bases). The CDR3 runs 14 residues. Germline V gene data show CDR1 as MGHRA and CDR2 as YSYEKL. V lost 4 bases to trimming and J lost 2 bases, with 12 bases between them. The CDR3 sequence is CASSPLPGAYEQYF. CDR3 sequence (DNA): TGCGCCAGCAGCCCCCTCCCCGGGGCCTACGAGCAGTACTTC.

V is TRBV5-1 and J is TRBJ2-3, with 8 bases aligning to TRBD1. Germline assignment: CDR1 SGHRS and CDR2 YFSETQ. The CDR3 runs 16 residues. Unmatched junction bases numbered 12, after V lost 4 bases and J lost 5 bases. The CDR3, as DNA: TGCGCCAGCAGCCCGGCAGGGCAGGGGGCGATAGATACGCAGTATTTT. This translates into CASSPAGQGAIDTQYF.

CDR3 sequence reads: CASSPREVGGNTIYF. The CDR3 DNA reads as TGTGCCAGCAGCCCCCGGGAGGTGGGGGGAAACACCATATATTTT. The rearrangement joins TRBV9 to TRBJ1-3; D gene ambiguous. Trimming shortened V by 4 bases and J by 4 bases, and 15 bases separated the two germline ends. This CDR3 contains 15 residues. Germline assignment: CDR1 SGDLS and CDR2 YYNGEE.

The CDR3 sequence is CASSLNPTRLTDTQYF. The CDR3 DNA reads as TGTGCCAGCAGTTTAAATCCAACCAGGCTCACAGATACGCAGTATTTT. V is TRBV27 and J is TRBJ2-3; D unclear. This CDR3 is built from 16 residues. Trimming pared 2 bases from V and 2 bases from J, leaving 14 bases between. Germline V gene data show CDR1 as MNHEY and CDR2 as SMNVEV (reference sequence).

This chain links TRBV6-6 with TRBJ1-1; D remains unclear. The CDR3 extends over 14 amino acids. Germline CDR1 MNHNY, CDR2 SVGAGI (reference sequence). Trimming removed 5 bases from V and 3 bases from J, with 13 bases in between. The CDR3 sequence is CASSQDRRDTEAFF. The CDR3 nucleotides read TGTGCCAGCAGTCAAGACCGGCGGGACACTGAAGCTTTCTTT.

The V call is TRBV5-1, the J call TRBJ1-2; 9 bases line up with TRBD1. The V gene end was trimmed by 0 bases and the J gene end by 1 base; junction bases not matched to a gene: 4. Germline CDR1 reads SGHRS; CDR2 reads YFSETQ. The CDR3 runs to 16 residues. CDR3 in amino acids: CASSLASGQGNYGYTF. Here the CDR3 DNA reads TGCGCCAGCAGCTTGGCGTCGGGACAGGGTAACTATGGCTACACCTTC. The full variable domain, with the rest looked up from reference TRBV5-1 and TRBJ1-2, is KAGVTQTPRYLIKTRGQQVTLSCSPISGHRSVSWYQQTPGQGLQFLFEYFSETQRNKGNFPGRFSGRQFSNSRSEMNVSTLELGDSALYLCASSLASGQGNYGYTFGSGTRLTVV.

The rearrangement joins TRBV28 to TRBJ2-5; 8 bases line up with TRBD2. The CDR3 totals 19 residues. The ends lost 5 bases at V and 5 bases at J; junction bases unmatched: 22. Germline CDR1 reads MDHEN; CDR2 reads SYDVKM. The CDR3 here is CASSTPQLTQAGVVETQYF. For the CDR3, the DNA is TGTGCCAGCAGTACCCCCCAGCTAACTCAAGCGGGAGTAGTTGAGACCCAGTACTTC. The variable domain in full, with the rest retrieved from reference TRBV28 and TRBJ2-5, is DVKVTQSSRYLVKRTGEKVFLECVQDMDHENMFWYRQDPGLGLRLIYFSYDVKMKEKGDIPEGYSVSREKKERFSLILESASTNQTSMYLCASSTPQLTQAGVVETQYFGPGTRLLVL.

J is TRBJ1-6 and V is TRBV27, with no clear D. CDR3 size: 15 residues. V was pared by 6 bases and J by 0 bases, with 9 bases between. The germline gives CDR1 MNHEY, CDR2 SMNVEV (reference sequence). Written as DNA, the CDR3 is TGTGCCAGCAGCTTGGAGAGCTCCTATAATTCACCCCTCCACTTT. It is translated as CASSLESSYNSPLHF.

This sequence joins TRBV7-9 and TRBJ1-1; tentative D call: TRBD1 (5 bases). Germline assignment: CDR1 SEHNR and CDR2 FQNEAQ (reference sequence). This CDR3 contains 15 residues. V was cut by 1 base and J by 6 bases, with 15 bases left in between. CDR3 in amino acids: CASSLDARVTAEAFF. The CDR3 DNA sequence: TGTGCCAGCAGCTTAGACGCCAGGGTAACGGCTGAAGCTTTCTTT.

The chain combines TRBV28 with TRBJ2-1; weak D call: TRBD1 (5 bases). V lost 2 bases, J lost 2 bases, and 13 bases lay in between. The CDR3 contains 16 residues. Germline assignment: CDR1 MDHEN and CDR2 SYDVKM. CDR3 loop: CASSLRQSQPYNEQFF. DNA of the CDR3: TGTGCCAGCAGTTTAAGACAGTCACAACCCTACAATGAGCAGTTCTTC.

The rearrangement uses TRBV27 and TRBJ1-4; D is unclear. CDR1 is MNHEY and CDR2 is SMNVEV in the germline V gene (reference sequence). Trimming removed 8 bases at V and 0 bases at J, with 10 bases between. The CDR3 extends over 14 amino acids. This CDR3 is CASGRRTTNEKLFF. DNA of the CDR3: TGTGCCAGCGGGAGGCGAACAACTAATGAAAAACTGTTTTTT.

J is TRBJ2-7 and V is TRBV1. TRBV1 is tagged as a pseudogene. This CDR3 spans 14 amino acids. The CDR3 bases are TGCACCAGCAGCCAGCCGGAACGCTCCTACGAGCAGTACTTC. Protein product: CTSSQPERSYEQYF.

Here the CDR3 reads CASSSGTALGYTF. As DNA, the CDR3 is TGTGCCAGCAGCTCTGGCACCGCGCTGGGCTACACCTTC. This chain connects TRBV9 to TRBJ1-2; no clear D gene. Per germline, CDR1 SGDLS and CDR2 YYNGEE. The CDR3 sequence is 13 residues long. V dropped 4 bases and J dropped 8 bases, with 15 bases sitting between them.

This chain joins TRBV19 and TRBJ2-7; tentatively, D is TRBD2 (5 bases). The CDR3 is 13 residues long. Germline V lookup: CDR1 LNHDA, CDR2 SQIVND (reference sequence). The V and J ends lost 1 base and 7 bases respectively, with 11 bases between them. In DNA form, the CDR3 reads TGTGCCAGTAGTATAGTTGGAGGATGGGAGCAGTACTTC. This gives the protein CASSIVGGWEQYF.

This chain joins TRBV9 and TRBJ2-3, with a possible D match to TRBD1 (5 bases). CDR3 length equals 16 residues. Trimming took 6 bases from V and 3 from J, leaving 20 bases between them. Germline loops: CDR1 SGDLS, CDR2 YYNGEE. As DNA, the CDR3 is TGTGCCAGCACATCAGGGTCGGTACTGAGGACAGATACGCAGTATTTT. Its protein is CASTSGSVLRTDTQYF.

V is TRBV4-1 and J is TRBJ1-1; TRBD1 matches at 8 bases. The V gene's germline CDR1 is MGHRA and CDR2 YSYEKL. The CDR3 length is 17 residues. The junction had 10 bases not matched to a gene; V was cut back by 1 base and J by 3 bases. The CDR3 sequence is CASSQVLRGPRHTEAFF. CDR3 coding DNA: TGCGCCAGCAGCCAAGTCCTCAGGGGGCCGAGGCACACTGAAGCTTTCTTT.

This rearrangement joins TRBV5-1 to TRBJ1-4; no definite D call. The CDR3 totals 15 residues. V lost 3 bases, J lost 8 bases, and 17 bases lay in between. Germline CDR1 and CDR2: SGHRS and YFSETQ. The CDR3: CASSSSVSLGEKLFF. CDR3 nucleotide sequence: TGCGCCAGCAGCTCTTCAGTATCCTTAGGGGAAAAACTGTTTTTT.

The V call is TRBV30, the J call TRBJ2-6, with D unclear. This CDR3 contains 14 residues. Deletions cut 4 bases from V and 0 bases from J, with 7 bases between. In germline, CDR1 is GTSNPN, CDR2 SVGIG (reference sequence). The CDR3 protein is CAWKWRSGANVLTF. CDR3 DNA: TGTGCCTGGAAATGGCGCTCTGGGGCCAACGTCCTGACTTTC. Supplemented by reference TRBV30 and TRBJ2-6, the full variable domain reads SQTIHQWPATLVQPVGSPLSLECTVEGTSNPNLYWYRQAAGRGLQLLFYSVGIGQISSEVPQNLSASRPQDRQFILSSKKLLLSDSGFYLCAWKWRSGANVLTFGAGSRLTVL.

The rearrangement uses TRBV20-1 and TRBJ1-2; D is undetermined. V lost 3 bases and J lost 7, with 6 bases in between. Germline V gene data show CDR1 as DFQATT and CDR2 as SNEGSKA (reference sequence). The CDR3 runs 10 residues. CDR3: CSASLIGYTF. The CDR3 DNA follows: TGCAGTGCTAGTCTCATTGGCTACACCTTC.

The chain combines TRBV29-1 with TRBJ2-5, with D tentatively TRBD2 (6 bases). The CDR3 is made up of 12 amino acids. Germline CDR1 reads SQVTM; CDR2 reads ANQGSEA. V was pared by 4 bases and J by 10 bases, with 16 bases between. CDR3 bases: TGCAGCGTTGCTGTGGGGGAGGAGGTCCAGTACTTC. This gives the protein CSVAVGEEVQYF.

This clone was counted only a few times. V and J are TRBV30 and TRBJ2-7, with D perhaps TRBD1 or TRBD2 (5 bases each). Looked up from germline, CDR1 is GTSNPN and CDR2 is SVGIG (reference sequence). The CDR3 totals 13 residues. V was trimmed by 6 bases and J by 5 bases, leaving 17 bases between them. This chain's CDR3 is CACPGPHRHEQYF. The CDR3 DNA is TGTGCCTGCCCGGGACCCCACCGGCACGAGCAGTACTTC.

The chain has TRBV29-1 and TRBJ2-7, with a weak D call TRBD2 (5 bases). Trimming stripped 1 base from V and 2 bases from J, with 12 bases between. Germline values: CDR1 SQVTM, CDR2 ANQGSEA. The CDR3 length is 14 residues. The CDR3 region is CSVEGGLNPYEQYF. CDR3 nucleotide sequence: TGCAGCGTTGAAGGCGGACTGAACCCCTACGAGCAGTACTTC.